The present TCR beta chain was sequenced within a study of blood T cell repertoires in COVID-19. The wider study: There were acute and convalescent COVID-19 samples, and they came from the United States, Italy and Spain. T cells, B-cell-depleted T cells, or PBMCs provided the cDNA or gDNA that served as material.

Germline loops: CDR1 SGDLS, CDR2 YYNGEE. This CDR3 has 15 residues. Between the trimmed V and J ends, which lost 0 bases and 9 bases, there was a span of 16 bases. Original handling: Cell counts per sample came from amplifying reference gene primers. Clones were sequenced by immunoSEQ multiplex PCR, and TCRdb holds only the in-frame ones, with some missing. V, J and clone size are those of that table, while D and trimming were read from the DNA. This sample has roughly 180,000 clones; around four fifths occur once, and the top ten carry more than 4.5%. The sample consisted of peripheral blood. The TCR sequence derives from a woman in her twenties or thirties with acute or convalescent COVID-19. This rearrangement joins TRBV9 to TRBJ2-1; perhaps TRBD1 as D (6 bases). As DNA, the CDR3 is TGTGCCAGCAGCGTAGGTAGCAGGGGTCTCGCTGAGCAGTTCTTC. As protein: CASSVGSRGLAEQFF.